These T cell receptor beta chains were read from a single sample in a study of shared clonotypes between healthy human individuals. This table comes from immunoSEQ multiplex PCR, and its TCRdb copy is limited to in-frame clones, with some not included. The table lists over a million clones, about 75% of them singletons. Input material: memory CD4+ T cells sorted from blood. These receptor sequences come from a man aged 18 to 29 in good health. Both conserved end residues are part of each CDR3. The D gene is left open where the match is weak. Size values are once, few and many counts, or a class for expanded clones, and some rows have none.

d_call cdr3_length j_call clone_size v_call cdr3_aa cdr3_nt
NA 15 TRBJ2-2 few TRBV9 CASTPTGRNTGELFF TGTGCCAGCACCCCCACTGGGAGGAACACCGGGGAGCTGTTTTTT
NA 14 TRBJ2-3 NA TRBV7-2 CASSSLTGTDTQYF TGTGCCAGCAGCTCCCTGACCGGCACAGATACGCAGTATTTT
NA 15 TRBJ1-3 NA TRBV30 CACGWARIPGNTIYF TGTGCCTGCGGGTGGGCCCGCATCCCTGGAAACACCATATATTTT
NA 13 TRBJ2-3 NA TRBV29-1 CSVEPRLTDTQYF TGCAGCGTTGAACCTAGGTTGACAGATACGCAGTATTTT
NA 12 TRBJ2-3 NA TRBV27 CASSASTDTQYF TGTGCCAGCAGCGCCAGCACAGATACGCAGTATTTT
NA 12 TRBJ1-1 NA TRBV29-1 CSGGGQNTEAFF TGCAGCGGCGGCGGACAGAACACTGAAGCTTTCTTT
TRBD2 14 TRBJ2-7 NA TRBV6-6 CASRETSGSYEQYF TGTGCCAGCAGGGAGACTAGCGGGAGCTACGAGCAGTACTTC
TRBD1 15 TRBJ2-5 few TRBV28 CASSLGTGVQETQYF TGTGCCAGCAGTTTGGGGACAGGGGTTCAAGAGACCCAGTACTTC
TRBD1 14 TRBJ2-5 NA TRBV6-1 CASSEGQGEETQYF TGTGCCAGCAGTGAGGGACAGGGAGAAGAGACCCAGTACTTC
TRBD1 15 TRBJ2-4 NA TRBV7-2 CASSSTGASKNIQYF TGTGCCAGCAGCTCTACAGGGGCTTCTAAAAACATTCAGTACTTC
NA 16 TRBJ2-1 NA TRBV7-2 CASSLVGHPTGNEQFF TGTGCCAGCAGCTTAGTGGGACATCCCACAGGGAATGAGCAGTTCTTC
NA 13 TRBJ2-3 NA TRBV29-1 CSSNTENTDTQYF TGCAGCTCAAACACGGAGAACACAGATACGCAGTATTTT
NA 14 TRBJ2-1 NA TRBV5-1 CASRRGTNDNEQFF TGCGCCAGCAGGAGGGGCACCAACGACAATGAGCAGTTCTTC
NA 15 TRBJ1-1 NA TRBV6-1 CASSEQGQLNTEAFF TGTGCCAGCAGTGAACAAGGACAGCTGAACACTGAAGCTTTCTTT
TRBD1 14 TRBJ1-1 NA TRBV7-2 CASSLQGAGTEAFF TGTGCCAGCAGCTTACAGGGGGCAGGGACTGAAGCTTTCTTT
NA 14 TRBJ2-3 NA TRBV6-4 CASSDTAGHGTQYF TGTGCCAGCAGTGACACCGCTGGGCACGGTACGCAGTATTTT
NA 13 TRBJ2-1 NA TRBV27 CASKQSSYNEQFF TGTGCCAGCAAACAGAGCTCCTACAATGAGCAGTTCTTC
NA 13 TRBJ2-5 NA TRBV28 CALGGVSQETQYF TGTGCGCTTGGTGGAGTGAGCCAAGAGACCCAGTACTTC
NA 12 TRBJ1-1 NA TRBV6-5 CASRGRRGLAFF TGTGCCAGCAGGGGACGCAGGGGTCTGGCTTTCTTT
NA 15 TRBJ2-1 NA TRBV5-4 CASSSPGTRGNEQFF TGTGCCAGCAGCTCCCCCGGGACGAGAGGCAATGAGCAGTTCTTC
NA 14 TRBJ2-5 once TRBV6-1 CASSEQQGVETQYF TGTGCCAGCAGTGAACAACAGGGTGTGGAGACCCAGTACTTC
NA 14 TRBJ2-7 once TRBV9 CASSTGPSSYEQYF TGTGCCAGCAGCACCGGGCCAAGCTCCTACGAGCAGTACTTC
NA 16 TRBJ1-1 NA TRBV5-1 CASSLDPLRMNTEAFF TGCGCCAGCAGCTTGGATCCGTTGAGGATGAACACTGAAGCTTTCTTT